The clone carrying this TCR beta chain was observed a few times. What it binds is unknown. Compared with germline, one end of the junction differs, possibly owing to a read error. The germline CDR1 and CDR2 sequences are LGHDT and YNNKEL (reference sequence). This CDR3 comprises 12 residues. Then a second PCR, running roughly 7 to 11 cycles, was carried out with a sample-barcoded 5' primer and a J-beta primer mix. TCRdb reprocessed the 5' RACE reads with MiXCR, giving one entry per CDR3 protein. This sample carries 500,000 to 600,000 distinct CDR3 sequences, 25% to 30% of them seen once, and the ten largest clones take roughly 20%. The data were obtained in a study of blood T cells in healthy people across ages. Study observations and caveats: The fall in TCR beta diversity per million T cells was roughly linear with age. Without sorted subsets, naive and antigen-experienced compartments could not be conclusively compared.

The donors, healthy Caucasians from Russia, were aged roughly 6 to 90. Sequenced material: blood. This sequence was found in a woman in her seventies in good health. This chain connects TRBV3-1 to TRBJ2-5; D ambiguous. The chain's CDR3 is CASSQVQRSKFF. In nucleotides, the CDR3 is TGTGCCAGCAGCCAAGTCCAGCGTAGCAAGTTCTTC.